This TCR beta chain was recovered during a study of Graves' ophthalmopathy and Graves' hyperthyroidism. Across the study: Peripheral blood was gathered at first diagnosis, ahead of any treatment whatsoever. The study, taken as a whole, reports: As the model predicted ophthalmopathy progression, it achieved a sensitivity of roughly 69% and a specificity of 72.22%. The authors also found most expanded thyroid clonotypes above 0.001 frequency in blood.

Worth noting for this clonotype: Its antigen is as yet unknown.

V was trimmed by 7 bases and J by 4 bases, leaving 17 bases between them. CDR1 SGDLS and CDR2 YYNGEE come from the germline V gene. This CDR3 region has 14 residues. The authors amplified TCR beta CDR3 regions from RNA transcripts. RT-PCR in the first round used HTBI primers; a second-round multiplex PCR followed. TCRdb reprocessed the multiplex PCR reads with MiXCR, giving one entry per CDR3 protein. Of about 740,000 distinct CDR3 sequences in the sample, approximately 40% were seen once. This chain links TRBV9 with TRBJ2-5; D is unresolved. The receptor was isolated from an adult man with Graves' ophthalmopathy. The specimen sequenced was peripheral blood. The CDR3 spells CASSPPARGETQYF. The DNA for the CDR3 is TGTGCCAGCTCACCACCGGCGCGTGGAGAGACCCAGTACTTC. The full variable domain, rest sourced from reference TRBV9 and TRBJ2-5, is DSGVTQTPKHLITATGQRVTLRCSPRSGDLSVYWYQQSLDQGLQFLIQYYNGEERAKGNILERFSAQQFPDLHSELNLSSLELGDSALYFCASSPPARGETQYFGPGTRLLVL.